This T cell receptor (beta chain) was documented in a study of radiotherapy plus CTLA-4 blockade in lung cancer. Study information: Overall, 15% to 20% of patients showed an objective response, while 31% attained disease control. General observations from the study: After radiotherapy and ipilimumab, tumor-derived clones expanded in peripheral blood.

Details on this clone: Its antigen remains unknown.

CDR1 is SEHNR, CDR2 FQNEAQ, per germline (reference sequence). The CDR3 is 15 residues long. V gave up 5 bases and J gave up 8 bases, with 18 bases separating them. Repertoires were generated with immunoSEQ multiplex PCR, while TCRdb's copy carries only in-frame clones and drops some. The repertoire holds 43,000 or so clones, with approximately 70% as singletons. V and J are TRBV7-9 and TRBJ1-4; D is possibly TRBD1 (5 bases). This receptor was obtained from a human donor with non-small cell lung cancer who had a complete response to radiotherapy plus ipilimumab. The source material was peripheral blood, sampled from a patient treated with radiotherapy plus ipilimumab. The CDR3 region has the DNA TGTGCCAGCAGCGTTAGAGGAAGGGGTGAGGAAAAACTGTTTTTT. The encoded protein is CASSVRGRGEEKLFF.